The sequence of this T cell receptor (beta chain) was determined in a study of cytomegalovirus exposure and HLA in healthy donors. Study-wide results and limits: Specificity of three CMV-associated chains for CMV antigens was verified in vitro. It was reported that the classifier diagnosed cytomegalovirus status with high specificity and sensitivity in both the original and validation cohorts. Some TCR beta chains (more than 150 of them) were listed as cytomegalovirus-associated.

Turning to this clone: The antigen is unknown.

Data came from immunoSEQ multiplex PCR; TCRdb stores just in-frame clones and leaves some out. This table has roughly 120,000 clones, around 94% appearing once. The receptor was derived from a young woman in good health and CMV-seronegative. The sample taken for sequencing was PBMCs.

CDR3 DNA: TGTGCCAGCAGCTTAAAAGTCAACACAGCTTCCTACGAGCAGTACTTC. Protein: CASSLKVNTASYEQYF. The rearrangement uses TRBV11-1 and TRBJ2-7; D not certain. Germline CDR1 SGHAT, CDR2 FQDESV (reference sequence). Trimming removed 2 bases at V and 1 base at J, with 15 bases between. The CDR3 sequence is 16 residues long.